This T cell receptor beta chain was documented in a study of human T cells and chemical hapten exposure (dated by TCRdb to 2020 to 2022). Regarding the research as a whole: For sensitization, 2% DPC in acetone was applied to a 2 cm by 2 cm area of upper inner arm skin. Throughout the study period of around 25 weeks, patients also received therapeutic DPC doses to the scalp every week. Patch testing was done on the upper back using Finn chambers containing 0.01% DPC, and results were scored after 6 days according to International Contact Dermatitis Research Group standards. The patient cohort, mostly female, included alopecia areata with under or over 50% scalp involvement, alopecia totalis and alopecia universalis. The libraries were sequenced as a pool, and the TCR yield per sample differed mostly because of small variations in library volumes within the pool. This study followed changes in the peripheral blood TCR repertoire in vivo during primary and secondary sensitization of alopecia patients to the hapten diphenylcyclopropenone (DPC). Blood samples were taken from patients before sensitization (week 0) and then at 2, 6 and about 24 weeks after DPC sensitization. For TCR sequencing, blood came from 25 to 35 alopecia patients at anywhere from one to four time points (pre-sensitization, 2, 6 and 24 weeks). On the study overall, not on this receptor specifically: The number of PT1 expanded TCRs positively correlated with patch test score, significant at thresholds 8, 16 and 32 but not 4. The number of TCRs above 1 in 1000 frequency did not change with DPC sensitization; there was no evidence of global repertoire structure alterations. Because every patient had alopecia, a presumed autoimmune disease, the patients' immune response might differ from that of healthy individuals. After repeated subsampling, changes were observed in the strength of the expansion versus patch-test correlation and in the threshold at which the correlation became significant. Expanded TCRs formed significantly more large CDR3 similarity clusters than pre-sensitization or healthy control sets, consistent with antigen-driven responses.

The time point label corresponds to: pre-sensitization, week 0. According to the study, the label for this sample's treatment or condition signals: therapeutic diphenylcyclopropenone sensitization with weekly scalp DPC. Blood at each patch-test visit was drawn before the patch test was applied. Eligible patients were aged 18 to 70, diagnosed with alopecia, deemed suitable for DPC therapy, and excluded if pregnant. Total RNA was isolated from unfractionated whole blood collected in Tempus Blood RNA tubes. In the case of this clonotype: Its cognate antigen has yet to be identified. The sample holds no much larger clone one base away, and base qualities are not on file.

Library construction relied on RACE. The data were produced on a NextSeq 500. During library preparation, unique molecular identifiers were attached to individual cDNA molecules so that TCRs could be counted quantitatively and reproducibly. Both TCR alpha and TCR beta chains were sequenced from each blood RNA sample. In the source study's methods: A median of around 100,000 TCRs per sample was observed, with a range of 23,224 to 690,600. V, J and CDR3 annotation of the TCR reads was performed with the Decombinator software suite. For PS versus PT1 abundance plots, all samples were subsampled to the same number of TCRs (28,000). TCRs were defined as expanded if absent before sensitization and observed at least eight times at the 2-week time point. TCRdb cleaned the public reads at Q25 with fastp, built clones with MiXCR and kept in-frame beta chains. Rows with one shared CDR3 protein collapse into an entry with the most common genes and DNA. The V and J calls were determined by TCRdb, not by the authors. The sample table holds under 100,000 distinct CDR3 sequences, of which around 8.8% were seen once. The ten largest clones take up approximately 2.8% of the sample.

Looking up the germline V gene yields CDR1 SQVTM and CDR2 ANQGSEA. Trimming costs V 2 bases and J 7 bases, and their ends lie 12 bases apart. CDR3 length: 13 amino acids, cysteine to phenylalanine. Only the CDR3 region is kept as DNA, spanning 39 bases read in frame from base 1. The sample in question was whole blood, obtained in connection with sensitization to the hapten diphenylcyclopropenone (DPC). The V and J segments used are TRBV29-1 and TRBJ2-1; the D gene remains uncertain. This TCR derives from a middle-aged man with alopecia areata. Some clones in this sample may be carry-over from other donors' samples. In nucleotide form, the sequence is TGCAGCGTTGAAAGTCCATTGAGTAATGAGCAGTTCTTC. Its translation is CSVESPLSNEQFF.